The rows below give T cell receptor beta chains drawn from one sample of a study of blood T cell repertoires in COVID-19. This table comes from immunoSEQ multiplex PCR, and its TCRdb copy is limited to in-frame clones, with some not included. This sample has around 200,000 clones; about 88% occur once, and the top ten carry 13% to 15%. The specimen was peripheral blood. The origin of the receptors is a man younger than 45 with active or convalescent COVID-19. Each CDR3 is given with its conserved first and last residue.

>TRBV18|TRBJ1-4
CASSGEREKLFF
>TRBV2|TRBJ2-3
CASSEDRGGTDTQYF
>TRBV3-1/TRBV3-2|TRBJ2-3
CASSQGRPGLAGAVSIGTQYF
>TRBV6-5|TRBJ2-3
CASRRGLEPDTQYF
>TRBV19|TRBJ2-2
CASSRQGITGELFF
>TRBV19|TRBJ2-2
CASTGPQGGAGELFF
>TRBV15|TRBJ2-5
CATSRQGVQYF
>TRBV11-1|TRBJ1-6
CASSLDDRENSPLHF
>TRBV7-9|TRBJ2-7
CASSLNVGAGYEQYF
>TRBV5-1|TRBJ2-1
CASSLAGLWDEQFF
>TRBV6-1|TRBJ1-1
CASSESGGEAFF
>TRBV6-5|TRBJ2-3
CATAPGGGSTDTQYF
>TRBV7-2|TRBJ2-7
CASSFGTSGYEQYF
>TRBV24-1|TRBJ1-5
CATSAGQGFNQPQHF
>TRBV20-1|TRBJ1-2
CSASSSPGGDGYTF
>TRBV7-2|TRBJ1-2
CASTGDSYGYTF
>TRBV19|TRBJ2-1
CASSIKAGSTYNEQFF
>TRBV11-2|TRBJ2-1
CASSLERTSGSGVEQFF
>TRBV6-1|TRBJ2-1
CASSEDTGQTKLYNEQFF
>TRBV15|TRBJ2-1
CATSREQGQVYNEQFF
>TRBV9|TRBJ2-1
CASSVGSGGSSYNEQFF
>TRBV5-1|TRBJ1-4
CASSWRTGQAGEKLFF